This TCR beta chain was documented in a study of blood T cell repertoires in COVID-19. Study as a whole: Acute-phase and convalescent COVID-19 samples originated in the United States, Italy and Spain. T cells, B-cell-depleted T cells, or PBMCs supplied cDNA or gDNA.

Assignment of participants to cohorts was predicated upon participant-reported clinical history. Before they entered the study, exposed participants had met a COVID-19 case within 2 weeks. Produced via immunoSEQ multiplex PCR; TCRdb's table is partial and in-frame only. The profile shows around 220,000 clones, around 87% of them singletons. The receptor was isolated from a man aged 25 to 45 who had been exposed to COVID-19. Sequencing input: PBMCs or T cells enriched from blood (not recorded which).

CDR3 coding DNA: TGTGCCAGCAAAGAGGCAGGGGTGGATGGCTACACCTTC. Translated, it gives CASKEAGVDGYTF. The chain uses TRBV27 and TRBJ1-2; possibly TRBD1 for D (6 bases). The CDR3 spans 13 residues. Germline assignment: CDR1 MNHEY and CDR2 SMNVEV (reference sequence). V lost 7 bases and J 6 bases, leaving 15 bases between the germline ends.